Sequencing of this T cell receptor beta chain was carried out in a study of T cell changes during pregnancy in multiple sclerosis. Method: immunoSEQ multiplex PCR; TCRdb's copy keeps in-frame clones and lacks some. The table lists 73,000 or so clones, 91% of them singletons, with roughly 0.8% in the top ten. The germline CDR1 and CDR2 sequences are LNHNV and YYDKDF (reference sequence). Germline trimming cut 1 base from V and 7 bases from J; bases unmatched to any gene: 4. The CDR3 totals 15 residues. This material consisted of peripheral blood, taken in the second trimester of pregnancy. The TCR comes from a female donor with multiple sclerosis, enrolled in a pregnancy study. This rearrangement joins TRBV15 to TRBJ1-2, with 12 nucleotides matching TRBD1. The chain's CDR3 is CATSRAPGQGAGYTF. CDR3 coding DNA: TGTGCCACCAGCAGAGCACCGGGACAGGGGGCTGGCTACACCTTC.